Following are 27 T cell receptor beta chains from one sample sequenced in a study of T cells in Graves' hyperthyroidism and ophthalmopathy (dated by TCRdb to about 2019). Libraries were made using multiplex PCR. The instrument given in TCRdb is Illumina HiSeq 2000. The TCR beta CDR3 regions were amplified from the RNA transcripts. The first round of RT-PCR for the TCR CDR3 was performed with the HTBI primer set and the Qiagen OneStep RT-PCR kit. TCRdb passed the public sequencing reads through fastp at Q25 and MiXCR, retaining productive beta sequences. When rows share a CDR3 protein, they turn into one entry using the most common DNA and genes. This sample comprises under 65,000 distinct CDR3 sequences, approximately 53% of them detected only once. About 3.6% of the sample rests with the top ten. Input material: blood. These TCRs come from a woman aged 55-69 years with Graves' ophthalmopathy.

This clonotype appeared many times. The chain combines TRBV7-2 with TRBJ2-5; D perhaps matches TRBD2 (5 bases). The germline V gene encodes CDR1 SGHTA and CDR2 FQGNSA. The CDR3 consists of 15 residues. Deletions cut 3 bases from V and 2 bases from J, with 13 bases between. As DNA, the CDR3 is TGTGCCAGCAGCTTTGAGGCAGGACTTCAAGAGACCCAGTACTTC. It specifies CASSFEAGLQETQYF.

The chain couples TRBV29-1 to TRBJ2-7, with TRBD2 matching over 15 bases. Losses at the gene ends were 6 bases for V and 4 bases for J; bases not matched to a gene: 1. This CDR3 has 13 amino acids. The germline CDR1 and CDR2 sequences are SQVTM and ANQGSEA. Written as DNA, the CDR3 is TGCAGCGTCGGGACTAGCGGGAGGTACGAGCAGTACTTC. Protein sequence: CSVGTSGRYEQYF.

CDR3 bases: TGTGCCAGCAGCCCTAGCGGGGGGGCGTACGAGACCCAGTACTTC. It codes for CASSPSGGAYETQYF. V usage is TRBV9 and J usage is TRBJ2-5; 12 bases agree with TRBD2. The CDR3 is made up of 15 amino acids. Losses at the gene ends were 4 bases for V and 5 bases for J; bases not matched to a gene: 6. Germline V lookup: CDR1 SGDLS, CDR2 YYNGEE.

This clonotype has at least ten counts. The J gene is TRBJ2-3, the V gene TRBV7-9; TRBD2 matches at 8 bases. The CDR3 totals 15 residues. J was trimmed by 0 bases and V by 6 bases; bases with no gene match: 5. The germline V gene encodes CDR1 SEHNR and CDR2 FQNEAQ (reference sequence). The CDR3: CASRTSGGSTDTQYF. The CDR3 nucleotides read TGTGCCAGCAGGACCAGCGGGGGAAGCACAGATACGCAGTATTTT. Combining the CDR3 with reference TRBV7-9 and TRBJ2-3 gives the whole variable domain DTGVSQNPRHKITKRGQNVTFRCDPISEHNRLYWYRQTLGQGPEFLTYFQNEAQLEKSRLLSDRFSAERPKGSFSTLEIQRTEQGDSAMYLCASRTSGGSTDTQYFGPGTRLTVL.

CDR3 loop: CASSSQGAVSEQYV. CDR3 in DNA: TGTGCCAGCAGCTCACAGGGGGCGGTAAGCGAGCAGTACGTC. The chain uses TRBV7-9 and TRBJ2-7; TRBD1 aligns across 9 bases. Germline-derived CDR1 and CDR2 are SEHNR and FQNEAQ (reference sequence). Unmatched junction bases numbered 7, after V lost 4 bases and J lost 6 bases. The CDR3 is made up of 14 amino acids.

The chain links TRBV2 to TRBJ1-3; possible D gene TRBD1, 6 bases. V gave up 9 bases and J gave up 10 bases, with 22 bases separating them. Germline CDR1 is SNHLY and CDR2 is FYNNEI. CDR3 length: 14 residues. The CDR3 region has the DNA TGTGCCAGTATCTGGACAGCGGGAGGAGGTACCATATATTTT. Translated, it gives CASIWTAGGGTIYF.

This chain connects TRBV29-1 to TRBJ2-3; D is unresolved. CDR1 SQVTM and CDR2 ANQGSEA come from the germline V gene. The CDR3 length is 13 residues. V dropped 8 bases and J dropped 3 bases, with 15 bases sitting between them. CDR3 nucleotides: TGCAGCTCGCGGCCGGGTTTTACAGATACGCAGTATTTT. Amino acid sequence: CSSRPGFTDTQYF.

In this sample, this clonotype turned up once. The chain employs TRBV2 and TRBJ2-1; D remains ambiguous. CDR1 is SNHLY, CDR2 FYNNEI, per germline. The CDR3 has 11 residues. Trimming took off 6 bases at V and 9 bases at J, with 9 bases between the two ends. The CDR3 here is CASSDDAEQFF. The CDR3 region has the DNA TGTGCCAGCAGCGACGACGCTGAGCAGTTCTTC.

This chain joins TRBV6-6 and TRBJ2-7; tentatively, D is TRBD1 (5 bases). V gave up 3 bases and J gave up 5 bases, with 14 bases separating them. The germline gives CDR1 MNHNY, CDR2 SVGAGI (reference sequence). CDR3 length: 14 residues. The DNA for the CDR3 is TGTGCCAGCAGTTATGGTCAGGGATACGACGAGCAGTACTTC. Protein sequence: CASSYGQGYDEQYF.

The J gene is TRBJ2-1, the V gene TRBV20-1, with D perhaps matching TRBD2 (6 bases). This CDR3 spans 12 amino acids. With 8 bases removed from V and 6 bases from J, the gap between germline ends came to 14 bases. Germline CDR1 reads DFQATT; CDR2 reads SNEGSKA (reference sequence). The CDR3 loop reads CSPVTRSNEQFF. For the CDR3, the DNA is TGCAGTCCGGTGACTAGAAGCAATGAGCAGTTCTTC.

Comment on this clonotype: The CDR3 does not end in the conserved phenylalanine or tryptophan, so this is likely a read error. The chain is built from TRBV9 and TRBJ1-1; 8 nucleotides match TRBD1. The CDR3 is made up of 19 amino acids. CDR1 is SGDLS, CDR2 YYNGEE, per germline. The J segment lost 1 base and the V segment lost 4 bases, leaving 18 bases of the junction unmatched. CDR3 sequence (DNA): TGTGCCAGCAGCACCCATGGCGAAGTAGCGGGACAGGAGAACACTGAAGCTTTCGTT. It encodes CASSTHGEVAGQENTEAFV.

This clonotype was seen ten or more times. This chain uses TRBV20-1 with TRBJ1-3; TRBD1 aligns across 10 bases. After removal of 6 bases from V and 0 bases from J, the junction contained 8 bases not matched to a gene. This CDR3 comprises 16 residues. The germline V gene has CDR1 DFQATT and CDR2 SNEGSKA (reference sequence). CDR3: CSAPIGTGDSGNTIYF. The CDR3 nucleotides are TGCAGTGCCCCTATTGGGACAGGGGACTCTGGAAACACCATATATTTT.

The sample holds many counts of this clonotype. The chain employs TRBV6-5 and TRBJ2-2; D may correspond to TRBD1 or TRBD2 (5 bases each). The CDR3 runs to 16 residues. In germline, CDR1 is MNHEY, CDR2 SVGAGI. Between the trimmed V and J ends, which lost 6 bases and 5 bases, there was a span of 19 bases. For the CDR3, the DNA is TGTGCCAGCAGACAAGGGGAGTACCTGGTAACCGGGGAGCTGTTTTTT. As protein: CASRQGEYLVTGELFF.

Ten or more counts support this clonotype. The V gene is TRBV20-1, the J gene TRBJ2-3; D not certain. Germline assignment: CDR1 DFQATT and CDR2 SNEGSKA (reference sequence). The CDR3 consists of 15 residues. Trimming removed 0 bases at V and 1 base at J, with 11 bases between. CDR3: CSARDLLDRTDTQYF. DNA for the CDR3: TGCAGTGCTAGAGATTTGTTAGACCGCACAGATACGCAGTATTTT.

This clonotype was recorded many times. V usage is TRBV2 and J usage is TRBJ2-3; D is unresolved. The CDR3 totals 11 residues. Germline CDR1 is SNHLY and CDR2 is FYNNEI. V lost 6 bases and J lost 5, with 6 bases in between. The CDR3 region has the DNA TGTGCCAGCAGGATCATAGATACGCAGTATTTT. Its translation is CASRIIDTQYF.

The chain links TRBV7-6 to TRBJ2-3; the D is unclear. This CDR3 is built from 11 residues. V lost 1 base, J lost 8 bases, and 4 bases lay in between. Germline values: CDR1 SGHVS, CDR2 FNYEAQ. CDR3 in amino acids: CASSLDGTQYF. The CDR3 nucleotides are TGTGCCAGCAGCTTAGACGGTACGCAGTATTTT.

Within the sample, this clonotype is medium-sized. V is TRBV20-1 and J is TRBJ2-7; 11 bases align to TRBD2. The V segment lost 6 bases and the J segment 5 bases; nucleotides outside the gene matches: 12. This CDR3 has 15 amino acids. Germline CDR1 DFQATT, CDR2 SNEGSKA (reference sequence). This chain's CDR3 is CSADTSSGRADEQYF. The CDR3 DNA follows: TGCAGTGCCGACACGAGTAGCGGGAGGGCCGACGAGCAGTACTTC.

This chain joins TRBV29-1 and TRBJ2-2; D remains ambiguous. There are 14 residues in the CDR3. The V gene lost 1 base and the J gene lost 1 base, with 7 bases spanning the gap. Germline values: CDR1 SQVTM, CDR2 ANQGSEA. For the CDR3, the DNA is TGCAGCGTTGAAGCCAGGATGAACACCGGGGAGCTGTTTTTT. This encodes CSVEARMNTGELFF.

This clonotype is deemed medium-sized. The gene calls are TRBV10-3 and TRBJ1-2; D is unresolved. Looked up from germline, CDR1 is ENHRY and CDR2 is SYGVKD. The CDR3 sequence is 13 residues long. V lost 5 bases and J 3 bases, leaving 10 bases between the germline ends. CDR3 nucleotides: TGTGCCATCAGTTCGGCCGGGGACTATGGCTACACCTTC. It codes for CAISSAGDYGYTF.

A word on this clonotype: The junction departs from germline at one end; a sequencing error may be responsible. This chain connects TRBV24-1 to TRBJ2-4, with 7 positions matching TRBD1. The CDR3 contains 14 residues. Looked up from germline, CDR1 is KGHDR and CDR2 is SFDVKD. Here the CDR3 DNA reads TGTGCCACCAGTGTACAGGGGACCAAAAACATTCAGTACTTT. Its protein is CATSVQGTKNIQYF.

This chain connects TRBV10-1 to TRBJ1-4; no definite D call. The V gene lost 0 bases and the J gene lost 7 bases, with 3 bases spanning the gap. Germline loops: CDR1 WNHNN, CDR2 SYGVQD (reference sequence). This CDR3 contains 12 residues. The CDR3 coding sequence is TGCGCCAGCAGTGAGTCAAGTGAAAAACTGTTTTTT. Amino acid sequence: CASSESSEKLFF.

Worth noting for this clonotype: The junction shows a germline mismatch at one end, possibly a read error. The chain is built from TRBV6-4 and TRBJ2-2; D is possibly TRBD1 or TRBD2 (6 bases each). The CDR3 contains 16 residues. Germline V CDR1 and CDR2: MRHNA, SNTAGT. Written as DNA, the CDR3 is TGTGCCAGCTCACCTGAAGCAGGGGCGATAACCGGGGGGCTGTTTTTT. Translating gives CASSPEAGAITGGLFF.

The V gene is TRBV25-1, the J gene TRBJ2-7, with TRBD1 identical over 10 bases. The CDR3 runs 15 residues. From germline, CDR1 is MGHDK and CDR2 SYGVNS. With V trimmed by 4 bases and J by 3 bases, 6 bases remained unmatched. The chain's CDR3 is CASSGAGTGDYEQYF. For the CDR3, the DNA is TGTGCCAGCAGTGGGGCCGGGACAGGGGACTACGAGCAGTACTTC.

The V gene is TRBV10-1, the J gene TRBJ2-3; no firm D call. Trimming left V 0 bases short and J 11 bases short, with 12 bases between. The germline gives CDR1 WNHNN, CDR2 SYGVQD (reference sequence). The CDR3 contains 13 residues. This CDR3 reads CASSESTNNEQYF. The CDR3 DNA sequence: TGCGCCAGCAGTGAGTCAACTAACAATGAGCAGTATTTT.

This clonotype was detected once. The J gene is TRBJ2-1, the V gene TRBV10-3; perhaps TRBD2 as D (6 bases). Looked up from germline, CDR1 is ENHRY and CDR2 is SYGVKD. This CDR3 is 15 amino acids long. The CDR3 bases are TGTGCTAGAGATCGTTGGCGGGAATCCTACAATGAGCAGTTCTTC. This translates into CARDRWRESYNEQFF.

The V and J genes are TRBV7-3 and TRBJ2-3; no firm D call. The length of the CDR3 is 13 residues. In germline, CDR1 is SGHTA, CDR2 FQGTGA. V lost 4 bases and J lost 3, with 8 bases in between. CDR3 coding DNA: TGTGCCAGCAGCTCCAGGCAGACAGATACGCAGTATTTT. This encodes CASSSRQTDTQYF.

This clonotype was picked up many times. This rearrangement joins TRBV7-2 to TRBJ1-4, with 10 nucleotides matching TRBD1. Per germline, CDR1 SGHTA and CDR2 FQGNSA. With V trimmed by 1 base and J by 11 bases, 7 bases remained unmatched. The CDR3 runs 15 residues. The CDR3 region has the DNA TGTGCCAGCAGCTTAGTGACAGGGGGCGCTGGTAAACTGTTTTTT. Its protein product is CASSLVTGGAGKLFF.